These T cell receptor beta chains were read from a single sample in a study of post-analysis software for immune sequencing data. TCRdb reprocessed the PCR reads via MiXCR and lists one record per CDR3 protein. The table includes 700,000 to 800,000 distinct CDR3 sequences, 30% detected once. Input material: blood. Source of these receptors: a girl aged 10-17 years with multiple sclerosis. CDR3s include the opening cysteine and the closing phenylalanine or tryptophan.

V gene: TRBV29-1
J gene: TRBJ1-1
CDR3 protein: CSVEQPPQNTEAFF

V gene: TRBV5-1
J gene: TRBJ2-1
CDR3 protein: CASSFFGEKKTQFF

V gene: TRBV24-1
J gene: TRBJ1-5
CDR3 protein: CATSDLGQPQHF

V gene: TRBV20-1
J gene: TRBJ1-2
CDR3 protein: CSAHYRDDYGYTF

V gene: TRBV2
J gene: TRBJ2-2
CDR3 protein: CASSFTGVVGGELFF

V gene: TRBV4-3
J gene: TRBJ2-1
CDR3 protein: CASSQCLGLNEQFF

V gene: TRBV7-2
J gene: TRBJ2-3
CDR3 protein: CAPGVGITDTQYF

V gene: TRBV6-5
J gene: TRBJ1-4
CDR3 protein: CASSYSKTGGTTNEKLFF

V gene: TRBV29-1
J gene: TRBJ1-2
CDR3 protein: CSGQSGGAGGYTF

V gene: TRBV10-3
J gene: TRBJ2-2
CDR3 protein: CAITRQSAGELFF